Listed below are T cell receptor beta chains from one sample, sequenced in a study of blood T cell repertoires in COVID-19. Method: immunoSEQ multiplex PCR; TCRdb's copy keeps in-frame clones and lacks some. The sample shows 90,000 to 120,000 clones, approximately 85% of them seen only once. Sequencing was done on a sample of peripheral blood. These receptors were obtained from a man in his sixties with acute or convalescent COVID-19. Each CDR3 is given with its conserved first and last residue. The D gene is left open where the match is weak. Size values are once, few and many counts, or a class for expanded clones, and some rows have none.

V: TRBV5-1; D: .; J: TRBJ2-7; size: .; CDR3: CASSLGDGGNDEQYF; DNA: TGCGCCAGCAGCCTCGGGGATGGGGGCAACGACGAGCAGTACTTC
V: TRBV19; D: TRBD1; J: TRBJ1-5; size: few; CDR3: CASSLNRDSSNQPQHF; DNA: TGTGCCAGTAGTCTAAACCGGGACAGTAGCAATCAGCCCCAGCATTTT
V: TRBV7-2; D: TRBD1; J: TRBJ1-4; size: many; CDR3: CASSLPGQGLWEKLFF; DNA: TGTGCCAGCAGCTTACCAGGACAGGGATTATGGGAAAAACTGTTTTTT
V: TRBV6-5; D: TRBD1; J: TRBJ1-2; size: .; CDR3: CASTFGQGLEGYTF; DNA: TGTGCCAGCACATTCGGACAGGGGCTGGAAGGCTACACCTTC
V: TRBV7-9; D: .; J: TRBJ1-1; size: few; CDR3: CASSLLQGIDTEAFF; DNA: TGTGCCAGCAGCTTATTACAGGGTATCGACACTGAAGCTTTCTTT
V: TRBV5-1; D: TRBD2; J: TRBJ2-7; size: .; CDR3: CASSLPSSGRIDEQYF; DNA: TGCGCCAGCAGCTTACCCTCCAGCGGGAGAATCGACGAGCAGTACTTC
V: TRBV7-9; D: TRBD2; J: TRBJ2-3; size: .; CDR3: CASSLSGGGFTDTQYF; DNA: TGTGCCAGCAGCTTAAGCGGGGGAGGCTTCACAGATACGCAGTATTTT
V: TRBV29-1; D: .; J: TRBJ1-2; size: .; CDR3: CSVEDRHTLYGYTF; DNA: TGCAGCGTTGAAGATCGACACACCCTCTATGGCTACACCTTC
V: TRBV6-1; D: TRBD1; J: TRBJ2-5; size: .; CDR3: CASSETGGRETQYF; DNA: TGTGCCAGCAGTGAGACAGGGGGCAGGGAGACCCAGTACTTC
V: TRBV19; D: .; J: TRBJ2-3; size: .; CDR3: CASSIKPYTDTQYF; DNA: TGTGCCAGTAGTATAAAACCCTACACAGATACGCAGTATTTT
V: TRBV19; D: TRBD2; J: TRBJ2-5; size: .; CDR3: CASSHLAGLPETQYF; DNA: TGTGCCAGTAGTCACCTAGCGGGACTTCCAGAGACCCAGTACTTC
V: TRBV5-4; D: TRBD1; J: TRBJ1-6; size: .; CDR3: CASSLGDRAYNSPLHF; DNA: TGTGCCAGCAGCTTGGGGGACAGGGCCTATAATTCACCCCTCCACTTT
V: TRBV5-1; D: TRBD1; J: TRBJ1-3; size: .; CDR3: CASSTSGQGVNTIYF; DNA: TGCGCCAGCAGCACCTCGGGACAGGGAGTAAACACCATATATTTT
V: TRBV6-2/TRBV6-3; D: .; J: TRBJ2-2; size: .; CDR3: CASSYSQGEAGELFF; DNA: TGTGCCAGCAGTTACTCGCAGGGTGAAGCCGGGGAGCTGTTTTTT
V: TRBV5-1; D: .; J: TRBJ2-1; size: .; CDR3: CASSSGGQGNEQFF; DNA: TGCGCCAGCAGCTCCGGGGGTCAGGGAAATGAGCAGTTCTTC
V: TRBV18; D: TRBD1; J: TRBJ1-2; size: .; CDR3: CASSTGTEQYGYTF; DNA: TGTGCCAGCTCAACTGGGACAGAACAATATGGCTACACCTTC
V: TRBV27; D: TRBD1; J: TRBJ1-1; size: .; CDR3: CASSSPLRRGLRLDTEAFF; DNA: TGTGCCAGCAGTTCCCCCCTCCGCAGGGGGCTAAGGTTGGATACTGAAGCTTTCTTT
V: TRBV7-3; D: TRBD2; J: TRBJ2-1; size: .; CDR3: CASSILAGTTYNEQFF; DNA: TGTGCCAGCAGCATATTAGCGGGAACCACTTACAATGAGCAGTTCTTC
V: TRBV18; D: TRBD1; J: TRBJ1-2; size: .; CDR3: CASSPRDSYGYGYTF; DNA: TGTGCCAGCTCGCCTAGGGACAGTTATGGGTATGGCTACACCTTC
V: TRBV28; D: TRBD1; J: TRBJ1-5; size: once; CDR3: CASRGTGGGQPQHF; DNA: TGTGCCAGCAGGGGGACAGGGGGCGGTCAGCCCCAGCATTTT
V: TRBV7-2; D: TRBD2; J: TRBJ2-5; size: few; CDR3: CASSLGGLASGRRETQYF; DNA: TGTGCCAGCAGCTTAGGGGGTCTGGCTAGCGGGAGGAGAGAGACCCAGTACTTC
V: TRBV3-1/TRBV3-2; D: .; J: TRBJ1-5; size: .; CDR3: CASSQGQFNQPQHF; DNA: TGTGCCAGCAGCCAAGGGCAGTTCAATCAGCCCCAGCATTTT
V: TRBV11-2; D: .; J: TRBJ1-3; size: .; CDR3: CASSRAPSASSGNTIYF; DNA: TGTGCCAGCAGCCGAGCTCCTAGCGCGTCAAGTGGAAACACCATATATTTT
V: TRBV3-1/TRBV3-2; D: .; J: TRBJ2-7; size: once; CDR3: CASSQAGSPTSYEQYF; DNA: TGTGCCAGCAGCCAAGCTGGGAGCCCGACCTCCTACGAGCAGTACTTC
V: TRBV7-8; D: .; J: TRBJ2-3; size: .; CDR3: CASSLRVRTDTQYF; DNA: TGTGCCAGCAGCTTACGGGTTAGGACAGATACGCAGTATTTT
V: TRBV5-1; D: .; J: TRBJ2-7; size: .; CDR3: CASSLETGKTYEQYF; DNA: TGCGCCAGCAGCTTGGAAACAGGGAAAACCTACGAGCAGTACTTC
V: TRBV28; D: TRBD1; J: TRBJ1-2; size: .; CDR3: CASSQRDRGDYGYTF; DNA: TGTGCCAGCAGTCAGAGGGACAGGGGGGACTATGGCTACACCTTC
V: TRBV10-3; D: .; J: TRBJ2-1; size: .; CDR3: CASSGDNEQFF; DNA: TGTGCCTCCTCAGGGGATAATGAGCAGTTCTTC
V: TRBV15; D: .; J: TRBJ2-7; size: .; CDR3: CATSDRGSTYEQYF; DNA: TGTGCCACCAGCGATAGGGGCAGCACCTACGAGCAGTACTTC
V: TRBV27; D: TRBD2; J: TRBJ2-1; size: few; CDR3: CASSPRLWTSGRQDEQFF; DNA: TGTGCCAGCAGTCCCCGACTATGGACTAGCGGGAGGCAGGATGAGCAGTTCTTC
V: TRBV7-3; D: TRBD2; J: TRBJ2-3; size: .; CDR3: CASTGLARDTQYF; DNA: TGTGCCAGCACGGGACTAGCTAGAGATACGCAGTATTTT
V: TRBV28; D: TRBD2; J: TRBJ2-1; size: .; CDR3: CATLWTSGTNEQFF; DNA: TGTGCCACCCTCTGGACTAGCGGGACCAATGAGCAGTTCTTC
V: TRBV28; D: .; J: TRBJ1-6; size: once; CDR3: CASRGQSSYNSPLHF; DNA: TGTGCCAGCAGAGGACAGAGCTCCTATAATTCACCCCTCCACTTT
V: TRBV15; D: TRBD2; J: TRBJ2-1; size: .; CDR3: CATSKIAGNEQFF; DNA: TGTGCCACCAGCAAAATAGCGGGAAATGAGCAGTTCTTC
V: TRBV5-5; D: TRBD1; J: TRBJ2-5; size: few; CDR3: CASSGGPGGEETQYF; DNA: TGTGCCAGCAGCGGTGGGCCAGGGGGCGAGGAGACCCAGTACTTC
V: TRBV4-2; D: TRBD1; J: TRBJ1-6; size: .; CDR3: CASSQTDRESSPLHF; DNA: TGTGCCAGCAGCCAAACGGACAGGGAGAGTTCACCCCTCCACTTT
V: TRBV18; D: .; J: TRBJ1-1; size: .; CDR3: CASSLQGGGTEAFF; DNA: TGTGCCAGCTCACTTCAAGGCGGGGGCACTGAAGCTTTCTTT
V: TRBV18; D: .; J: TRBJ2-3; size: .; CDR3: CASSPRAGPFTDTQYF; DNA: TGTGCCAGCTCACCACGGGCAGGGCCCTTCACAGATACGCAGTATTTT
V: TRBV30; D: .; J: TRBJ1-1; size: .; CDR3: CAWSVGWAGAVMNTEAFF; DNA: TGTGCCTGGAGTGTAGGTTGGGCAGGGGCGGTCATGAACACTGAAGCTTTCTTT
V: TRBV30; D: .; J: TRBJ1-4; size: .; CDR3: CAWSAQAPTNEKLFF; DNA: TGTGCCTGGAGTGCACAGGCCCCAACTAATGAAAAACTGTTTTTT
V: TRBV18; D: .; J: TRBJ1-6; size: .; CDR3: CASSPMTALSDSPLHF; DNA: TGTGCCAGCTCACCCATGACAGCGCTATCTGATTCACCCCTCCACTTT
V: TRBV7-3; D: .; J: TRBJ2-1; size: few; CDR3: CASSLLSGGLVYNEQFF; DNA: TGTGCCAGCAGCTTACTGTCCGGGGGTCTGGTCTACAATGAGCAGTTCTTC
V: TRBV30; D: .; J: TRBJ1-4; size: .; CDR3: CAWALPPARANEKLFF; DNA: TGTGCCTGGGCCCTCCCCCCTGCCAGGGCTAATGAAAAACTGTTTTTT
V: TRBV18; D: .; J: TRBJ2-7; size: .; CDR3: CASSPSYPTESPYEQYF; DNA: TGTGCCAGCTCACCATCCTACCCTACAGAGAGCCCATACGAGCAGTACTTC
V: TRBV3-1/TRBV3-2; D: .; J: TRBJ2-7; size: .; CDR3: CASGTTYEQYF; DNA: TGTGCCAGCGGTACTACCTACGAGCAGTACTTC
V: TRBV5-1; D: TRBD1; J: TRBJ1-5; size: .; CDR3: CASSLGPTGAQPQHF; DNA: TGCGCCAGCAGCCTCGGGCCGACAGGGGCCCAGCCCCAGCATTTT
V: TRBV4-2; D: .; J: TRBJ1-4; size: few; CDR3: CASSQDMGRGYEKLFF; DNA: TGTGCCAGCAGCCAAGATATGGGCAGGGGCTATGAAAAACTGTTTTTT
V: TRBV6-5; D: .; J: TRBJ2-2; size: .; CDR3: CASGGYSLELFF; DNA: TGTGCCAGCGGGGGGTACTCCCTCGAGCTGTTTTTT
V: TRBV19; D: .; J: TRBJ1-1; size: .; CDR3: CASSITQGMNTEAFF; DNA: TGTGCCAGTAGTATCACTCAGGGGATGAACACTGAAGCTTTCTTT
V: TRBV30; D: .; J: TRBJ2-1; size: .; CDR3: CAWSVRGPRGFF; DNA: TGTGCCTGGAGTGTACGAGGGCCCCGGGGGTTCTTC
V: TRBV5-4; D: TRBD2; J: TRBJ2-7; size: .; CDR3: CASSLGRGGGGLEQYF; DNA: TGTGCCAGCAGCTTAGGGCGCGGGGGGGGAGGGCTCGAGCAGTACTTC
V: TRBV19; D: .; J: TRBJ2-7; size: .; CDR3: CASRSSRYSYEQYF; DNA: TGTGCCAGTAGGTCGTCCAGGTACTCCTACGAGCAGTACTTC
V: TRBV12-3/TRBV12-4; D: .; J: TRBJ2-2; size: .; CDR3: CASNREVGELFF; DNA: TGTGCCAGCAACCGCGAGGTCGGGGAGCTGTTTTTT